Listed below are T cell receptor beta chains from one sample, sequenced in a study of OX40 agonist ivuxolimab in advanced cancers. Clones were read by immunoSEQ multiplex PCR, and TCRdb kept only the in-frame ones, dropping some. The table records around 78,000 clones, roughly 80% of them present only once. Specimen: CD4+ or CD8+ T cells sorted from blood, collected in a trial of the OX40 agonist ivuxolimab. The source is an adult with an advanced solid tumor such as melanoma, head and neck, liver or kidney cancer. CDR3s include the opening cysteine and the closing phenylalanine or tryptophan. The D gene is left open where the match is weak. Part of the rows lack a size; the others show once, few, many or a class for expanded clones.

V	size	D	J	CDR3	DNA
TRBV4-2	.	TRBD2	TRBJ2-3	CASSQDVAGGGTDTQYF	TGTGCCAGCAGCCAAGATGTTGCGGGAGGAGGCACAGATACGCAGTATTTT
TRBV14	.	.	TRBJ1-3	CASSQSDSGNTIYF	TGTGCCAGCAGCCAGTCTGACTCTGGAAACACCATATATTTT
TRBV6-5	.	.	TRBJ2-1	CASTPSNGLALQFF	TGTGCCAGCACCCCTTCGAACGGGCTAGCTTTGCAGTTCTTC
TRBV5-1	once	.	TRBJ2-3	CASSTTPAGADTQYF	TGCGCCAGCAGCACGACTCCAGCGGGCGCAGATACGCAGTATTTT
TRBV6-5	once	TRBD1	TRBJ1-1	CASSSGTAGNTEAFF	TGTGCCAGCAGCTCCGGGACAGCCGGAAACACTGAAGCTTTCTTT
TRBV14	once	TRBD2	TRBJ2-7	CASSRASSAGVTEHEQYF	TGTGCCAGCAGCCGCGCCAGTTCAGCGGGGGTCACGGAGCACGAGCAGTACTTC
TRBV27	.	.	TRBJ2-3	CATKPSRAASTDTQYF	TGTGCCACCAAGCCTAGCCGAGCGGCTAGCACAGATACGCAGTATTTT
TRBV10-3	.	.	TRBJ2-7	CAISAQGTTLREQYF	TGTGCCATCAGTGCTCAGGGGACCACTTTGCGGGAGCAGTACTTC
TRBV6-6	.	.	TRBJ1-6	CASSPRASYNSPLHF	TGTGCCAGTTCACCCAGGGCGTCCTATAATTCACCCCTCCACTTT
TRBV4-1	.	.	TRBJ2-6	CASSQEGGTGANVLTF	TGCGCCAGCAGCCAAGAAGGGGGTACGGGGGCCAACGTCCTGACTTTC
TRBV7-8	.	.	TRBJ1-6	CASSLYSPYNSPLHF	TGTGCCAGCAGCCTCTACAGTCCCTATAATTCACCCCTCCACTTT
TRBV11-3	once	.	TRBJ2-5	CASSRAVETQYF	TGTGCCAGCAGCCGCGCGGTGGAGACCCAGTACTTC
TRBV11-2	.	TRBD1	TRBJ2-1	CASRRGTGVHNEQFF	TGTGCCAGCAGACGCGGGACAGGGGTGCACAATGAGCAGTTCTTC
TRBV18	.	.	TRBJ1-1	CASSSDGNTEAFF	TGTGCCAGCTCATCCGACGGGAACACTGAAGCTTTCTTT
TRBV5-1	.	.	TRBJ1-2	CASSWDVGDYGYTF	TGCGCCAGCAGCTGGGACGTAGGAGACTATGGCTACACCTTC
TRBV5-1	.	.	TRBJ2-1	CASSFGQNNEQFF	TGCGCCAGCAGCTTTGGACAGAACAATGAGCAGTTCTTC
TRBV19	.	.	TRBJ1-5	CASSSNGGSNQPQHF	TGTGCCAGTAGTTCTAACGGGGGCTCTAATCAGCCCCAGCATTTT
TRBV19	once	.	TRBJ1-3	CASSIDIRAGGNTIYF	TGTGCCAGTAGTATTGATATTAGGGCAGGTGGAAACACCATATATTTT
TRBV10-1	.	TRBD1	TRBJ2-1	CASRPGTDYNEQFF	TGCGCCAGCAGACCCGGGACAGACTACAATGAGCAGTTCTTC
TRBV6-5	.	TRBD1	TRBJ1-5	CASSRQGEQPQHF	TGTGCCAGCAGCAGACAGGGGGAGCAGCCCCAGCATTTT
TRBV10-3	.	TRBD1	TRBJ2-1	CAITGQDGGDEQFF	TGTGCCATCACCGGACAGGATGGAGGAGATGAGCAGTTCTTC
TRBV18	.	.	TRBJ1-2	CASSPNQRLQYGYTF	TGTGCCAGCTCGCCGAACCAAAGGTTGCAATATGGCTACACCTTC
TRBV7-2	.	.	TRBJ2-1	CARGLLGANEQFF	TGTGCCAGGGGACTCCTAGGGGCCAATGAGCAGTTCTTC
TRBV14	.	.	TRBJ1-3	CASSQQASGNTIYF	TGTGCCAGCAGCCAACAGGCCTCTGGAAACACCATATATTTT
TRBV5-1	.	.	TRBJ1-3	CASSLRGTSSGNTIYF	TGCGCCAGCAGCTTGCGGGGGACCAGCTCTGGAAACACCATATATTTT
TRBV5-1	.	TRBD2	TRBJ2-5	CASSLTSGSSRQETQYF	TGCGCCAGCAGCTTGACTAGCGGGAGTTCAAGGCAAGAGACCCAGTACTTC
TRBV19	.	.	TRBJ1-3	CATRSGISGNTIYF	TGTGCCACCCGCAGCGGGATCTCTGGAAACACCATATATTTT
TRBV11-1	medium-sized	TRBD1	TRBJ2-6	CASSFWDRGSGANVLTF	TGTGCCAGCAGCTTCTGGGACAGGGGATCTGGGGCCAACGTCCTGACTTTC
TRBV9	.	.	TRBJ1-5	CASSEGFQGDQPQHF	TGTGCCAGCAGCGAGGGATTCCAGGGCGACCAGCCCCAGCATTTT
TRBV2	few	.	TRBJ1-1	CASIEQRNTEAFF	TGTGCCAGCATCGAACAGAGGAACACTGAAGCTTTCTTT
TRBV2	few	.	TRBJ2-7	CASRRTVLPYF	TGTGCCAGCAGGAGAACCGTCCTGCCGTACTTC
TRBV6-1	many	TRBD2	TRBJ2-7	CASSEGLAGSYEQYF	TGTGCCAGCAGTGAAGGACTAGCGGGGTCCTACGAGCAGTACTTC
TRBV7-8	.	.	TRBJ1-2	CASSLGGPWHYGYTF	TGTGCCAGCAGCTTAGGGGGACCCTGGCACTATGGCTACACCTTC
TRBV30	once	TRBD1	TRBJ1-2	CAWTPGTVYGYTF	TGTGCCTGGACCCCCGGGACAGTTTATGGCTACACCTTC
TRBV4-2	.	TRBD1	TRBJ1-2	CASSQNDPGTGSGYTF	TGTGCCAGCAGCCAAAACGATCCCGGGACAGGGAGCGGCTACACCTTC
TRBV5-6	.	TRBD2	TRBJ2-1	CASSSKTGTSGYNEQFF	TGTGCCAGCAGCTCAAAAACCGGGACTAGCGGGTACAATGAGCAGTTCTTC
TRBV19	.	.	TRBJ2-7	CASRLAGGSPSYEQYF	TGTGCCAGTCGCCTGGCAGGGGGGAGCCCCTCCTACGAGCAGTACTTC
TRBV5-4	few	TRBD1	TRBJ1-1	CASEKQGEVEAFF	TGTGCCAGCGAGAAACAGGGGGAGGTTGAAGCTTTCTTT
TRBV29-1	.	TRBD1	TRBJ2-5	CSVQGAETQYF	TGCAGCGTGCAGGGGGCTGAGACCCAGTACTTC